The subject of this entry is one TCR beta chain. A much larger clone sits a single nucleotide away, making a read error possible. This sample was included in a study of Graves' ophthalmopathy and Graves' hyperthyroidism. From RNA, the CDR3 regions of TCR beta chains were amplified and sequenced. Second-round multiplex PCR came after a first-round RT-PCR that employed HTBI primers. One entry per CDR3 protein, called by TCRdb with MiXCR from the multiplex PCR reads. The sample carries 13,000 to 15,000 distinct CDR3 sequences, roughly 50% recorded once. The sample was peripheral blood. The sequence derives from a woman in her thirties with Graves' ophthalmopathy.

CDR3 region: CASRADRGRSYGCTF. CDR3 sequence (DNA): TGTGCCAGCAGGGCGGACAGGGGTAGGAGCTATGGCTGCACCTTC. V gene TRBV2 combines with J gene TRBJ1-2, with 9 bases that match TRBD1. The CDR3 spans 15 residues. Germline CDR1 and CDR2: SNHLY and FYNNEI.